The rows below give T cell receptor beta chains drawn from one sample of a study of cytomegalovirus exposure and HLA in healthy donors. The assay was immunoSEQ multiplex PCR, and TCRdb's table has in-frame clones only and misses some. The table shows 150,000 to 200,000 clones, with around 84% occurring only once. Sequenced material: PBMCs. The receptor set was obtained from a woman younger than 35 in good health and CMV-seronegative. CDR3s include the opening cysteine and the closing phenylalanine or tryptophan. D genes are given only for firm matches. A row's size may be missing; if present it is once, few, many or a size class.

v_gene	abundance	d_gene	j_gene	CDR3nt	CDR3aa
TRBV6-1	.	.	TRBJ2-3	TGTGCCAGCAGGGACATCGGTTACACAGATACGCAGTATTTT	CASRDIGYTDTQYF
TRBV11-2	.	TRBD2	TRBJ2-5	TGTGCCAGCAGCCAGGCCCCGGGAGGTCGAGAGACCCAGTACTTC	CASSQAPGGRETQYF
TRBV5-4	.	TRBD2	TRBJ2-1	TGTGCCTCGGCGGCTAGCGGGATGAATGAGCAGTTCTTC	CASAASGMNEQFF
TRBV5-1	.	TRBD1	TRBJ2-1	TGCGCCAGCAGCCCCGTACAGGGGGTTTACAATGAGCAGTTCTTC	CASSPVQGVYNEQFF
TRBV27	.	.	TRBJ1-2	TGTGCCAGCAGTGCCTACAGGGAAGTTGGCTACACCTTC	CASSAYREVGYTF
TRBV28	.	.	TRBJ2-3	TGTGCCAGCAGTTCCGGACTACCCTTTCCGTATTTT	CASSSGLPFPYF
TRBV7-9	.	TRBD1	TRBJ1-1	TGTGCCAGCAGCTCGATCACCGGGACAGGGGGAGCTGAAGCTTTCTTT	CASSSITGTGGAEAFF
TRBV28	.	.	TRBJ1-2	TGTGCCAGCAGTCCGGACGGGGAAGTAGTGAAAGGCTACACCTTC	CASSPDGEVVKGYTF
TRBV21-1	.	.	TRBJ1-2	TGTGCCAGCAGCCTATCCAGGGGTGGCTACACCTTC	CASSLSRGGYTF
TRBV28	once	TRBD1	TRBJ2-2	TGTGCCAGCAGTCTCCTACTCGGGACAGGGACGAACACCGGGGAGCTGTTTTTT	CASSLLLGTGTNTGELFF
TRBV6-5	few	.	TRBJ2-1	TGTGCCAGCAGCACTGACAGTAGCTCCTACAATGAGCAGTTCTTC	CASSTDSSSYNEQFF
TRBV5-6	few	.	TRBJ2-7	TGTGCCAGCAGCTTGAGGAGCGAGCAGTACTTC	CASSLRSEQYF
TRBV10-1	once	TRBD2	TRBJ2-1	TGCGCCAGCAGTGAGTCCGCAGCGGGAAGCTCCTACAATGAGCAGTTCTTC	CASSESAAGSSYNEQFF
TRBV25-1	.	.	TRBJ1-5	TGTGCCATCGACGGGGGGGGGCTTCTGGTGTATCAGCCCCAGCATTTT	CAIDGGGLLVYQPQHF
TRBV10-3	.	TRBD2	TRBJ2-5	TGTGCCAGTGCCGGGACTAACCAAGAGACCCAGTACTTC	CASAGTNQETQYF
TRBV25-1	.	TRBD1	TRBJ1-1	TGTGCCAGCAGTGAACAACCGGGACAGGGTAGCACTGAAGCTTTCTTT	CASSEQPGQGSTEAFF
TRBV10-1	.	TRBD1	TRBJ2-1	TGCGCCATTACACAGGGACAGGCCCGGAGGTATGAGCAGTTCTTC	CAITQGQARRYEQFF
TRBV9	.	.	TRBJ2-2	TGTGCCAGCAGCGTAGAAGCGGCCAACACCGGGGAGCTGTTTTTT	CASSVEAANTGELFF
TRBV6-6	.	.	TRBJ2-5	TGTGCCAGCAGTTACTCGACTACTAACGGCGAGACCCAGTACTTC	CASSYSTTNGETQYF
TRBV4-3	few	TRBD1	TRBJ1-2	TGCGCCAGCAGCCACGGGACAGGGGAGGGGAACTATGGCTACACCTTC	CASSHGTGEGNYGYTF
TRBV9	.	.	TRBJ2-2	TGTGCCAGCAGCGCGGAGGTCGGGGAGCTGTTTTTT	CASSAEVGELFF
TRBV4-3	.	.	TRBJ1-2	TGCGCCAGCAGCCAATCTACAGGGTCCGTCGCTGGCTACACCTTC	CASSQSTGSVAGYTF
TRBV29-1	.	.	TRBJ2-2	TGCAGCGGGTACTCTGAGGGGGTCCGGAGCACCGGGGAGCTGTTTTTT	CSGYSEGVRSTGELFF
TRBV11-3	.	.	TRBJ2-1	TGTGCCAGCAGCTTAAGGGGCGACTACAATGAGCAGTTCTTC	CASSLRGDYNEQFF
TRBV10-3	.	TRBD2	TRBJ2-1	TGTGCCATCAGTGACTACGGACTAGCGGGCGGGAATGAGCAGTTCTTC	CAISDYGLAGGNEQFF
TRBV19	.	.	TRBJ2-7	TGTGCCAGTAGCCAGACAGGAGATAGCTCCTACGAGCAGTACTTC	CASSQTGDSSYEQYF
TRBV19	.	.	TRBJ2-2	TGTGCCACCCTGGACAAGAACACCGGGGAGCTGTTTTTT	CATLDKNTGELFF